This TCR beta chain was obtained from a study of blood T cell repertoires in COVID-19. Overall study: Researchers got acute and convalescent COVID-19 samples from the United States, Italy and Spain.

Authors' methods: For nucleated cells, counts were estimated from reference gene primer amplification. Produced via immunoSEQ multiplex PCR; TCRdb's table is partial and in-frame only. That table furnishes V, J and clone size, whereas the DNA furnished D and trimming. This repertoire shows some 490,000 clones, 70% to 90% found once; its top ten account for approximately 3%. Trimming took 4 bases from V and 3 from J; bases not matched to a gene: 7. The CDR3 is 17 amino acids. CDR1 is MDHEN and CDR2 is SYDVKM in the germline V gene. This clonotype originated in a human donor in a cohort sampled during active COVID-19. The chain recombines TRBV28 with TRBJ1-5; 12 bases agree with TRBD1. Material: peripheral blood. The CDR3 sequence: CASSSPGQGALNQPQHF. DNA of the CDR3: TGTGCCAGCAGTTCGCCGGGACAGGGGGCTCTCAATCAGCCCCAGCATTTT.